This TCR beta chain is drawn from a study of graft-versus-host responses after intestinal transplantation. About the study: Among the recipients, all got anti-thymocyte globulin induction and then tacrolimus and steroids for two to four years.

The method was immunoSEQ multiplex PCR; TCRdb's version includes in-frame clones alone and lacks a portion of them. Altogether around 29,000 clones are present, about 92% being singletons, with the ten largest covering 0.6% to 0.75%. CDR3 length: 16 residues. J gave up 1 base and V 3 bases, and 10 bases lay outside the gene matches. Germline V lookup: CDR1 SGDLS, CDR2 YYNGEE. Findings and limits, study-wide: High graft-versus-host to host-versus-graft clonal ratios were seen in allografts of patients with graft-donor T cell macrochimerism. Declines in HvG clones occurring early post-transplant were associated with peak circulating GvH clone levels.

On this clone: Its antigen is unidentified.

The source of this sequence is a human patient who received an intestinal transplant, so some T cells may come from the graft donor. This material consisted of PBMCs, taken approximately 69 days after intestinal transplant. The chain recombines TRBV9 with TRBJ2-7; 7 bases map to TRBD1. CDR3 sequence reads: CASSAGRGRTSYEQYF. Here the CDR3 DNA reads TGTGCCAGCAGCGCAGGAAGGGGGCGAACTTCCTACGAGCAGTACTTC. The complete variable domain, with remaining parts taken from reference TRBV9 and TRBJ2-7, reads DSGVTQTPKHLITATGQRVTLRCSPRSGDLSVYWYQQSLDQGLQFLIQYYNGEERAKGNILERFSAQQFPDLHSELNLSSLELGDSALYFCASSAGRGRTSYEQYFGPGTRLTVT.